A selection of T cell receptor beta chains follows, all from one sample in a study of T cells in Graves' hyperthyroidism and ophthalmopathy. Using its own MiXCR run on the multiplex PCR reads, TCRdb lists one record per CDR3 protein. Altogether fewer than 500,000 distinct CDR3 sequences are present, roughly 13% being singletons, with the ten largest covering less than 25%. The specimen sequenced was blood. Receptors were obtained from a man aged 25 to 45 with Graves' hyperthyroidism that later progressed to Graves' ophthalmopathy. CDR3s include the opening cysteine and the closing phenylalanine or tryptophan. Fields, in order: D gene, V gene, J gene, clone size, CDR3 DNA, CDR3 protein. The D gene is left open where the match is weak. Clone size is given for some rows only: seen once, a few or many times, or a class if the clone is expanded.

D gene: TRBD1; V gene: TRBV12-3/TRBV12-4; J gene: TRBJ1-4; clone size: .; CDR3 DNA: TGTGCCAGCAGTTTGTCCGGGACAGGGCAGGAAAAACTGTTTTTT; CDR3 protein: CASSLSGTGQEKLFF
D gene: .; V gene: TRBV5-1; J gene: TRBJ2-2; clone size: many; CDR3 DNA: TGCGCCAGCAGCTTGGAAGGGTTCACCGGGGAGCTGTTTTTT; CDR3 protein: CASSLEGFTGELFF
D gene: .; V gene: TRBV7-9; J gene: TRBJ1-6; clone size: many; CDR3 DNA: TGTGCCAGCAGCTTAAACGGATTTAATTCACCCCTCCACTTT; CDR3 protein: CASSLNGFNSPLHF
D gene: .; V gene: TRBV20-1; J gene: TRBJ2-3; clone size: few; CDR3 DNA: TGCAGTGCTAGAGATCAAAGGGGTACGCAGTATTTT; CDR3 protein: CSARDQRGTQYF
D gene: TRBD2; V gene: TRBV28; J gene: TRBJ2-7; clone size: .; CDR3 DNA: TGTGCCAGCAGCCCGACGGGACTAGCGGGAACTTCCTACGAGCAGTACTTC; CDR3 protein: CASSPTGLAGTSYEQYF
D gene: .; V gene: TRBV2; J gene: TRBJ2-5; clone size: many; CDR3 DNA: TGTGCCAGCAGTGAAGAAGAGACCCAGTACTTC; CDR3 protein: CASSEEETQYF
D gene: .; V gene: TRBV7-8; J gene: TRBJ1-3; clone size: .; CDR3 DNA: TGTGCCAGCAGCTTAGGGGCAATTGGAAACACCATATATTTT; CDR3 protein: CASSLGAIGNTIYF
D gene: .; V gene: TRBV14; J gene: TRBJ2-5; clone size: many; CDR3 DNA: TGTGCCAGCAGCCATCTACTAGAAGGGGAGACCCAGTACTTC; CDR3 protein: CASSHLLEGETQYF
D gene: .; V gene: TRBV30; J gene: TRBJ2-7; clone size: many; CDR3 DNA: TGTGCCTGGAGTGGGGACACCTACGAGCAGTACTTC; CDR3 protein: CAWSGDTYEQYF
D gene: .; V gene: TRBV28; J gene: TRBJ1-6; clone size: many; CDR3 DNA: TGTGCCAGCAGATCAGGGACCTCACCCCTCCACTTT; CDR3 protein: CASRSGTSPLHF
D gene: .; V gene: TRBV3-1; J gene: TRBJ2-1; clone size: .; CDR3 DNA: TGTGCCAGCAGCCAAGATCAGTGGAATGAGCAGTTCTTC; CDR3 protein: CASSQDQWNEQFF
D gene: TRBD2; V gene: TRBV6-4; J gene: TRBJ2-3; clone size: few; CDR3 DNA: TGTGCCAGCAGTGACTCGATCAGGACTAGCGGTACGCAGTATTTT; CDR3 protein: CASSDSIRTSGTQYF
D gene: .; V gene: TRBV27; J gene: TRBJ1-4; clone size: many; CDR3 DNA: TGTGCCAGCAGTCACGGGACAATAGATGAAAAACTGTTTTTT; CDR3 protein: CASSHGTIDEKLFF
D gene: .; V gene: TRBV6-5; J gene: TRBJ2-3; clone size: many; CDR3 DNA: TGTGCCAGCAGTTACAGGGGTGGCACAGATACGCAGTATTTT; CDR3 protein: CASSYRGGTDTQYF
D gene: .; V gene: TRBV28; J gene: TRBJ2-5; clone size: many; CDR3 DNA: TGTGCCAGCAGTCATTTATCGGGGCAAGAGACCCAGTACTTC; CDR3 protein: CASSHLSGQETQYF
D gene: TRBD2; V gene: TRBV7-8; J gene: TRBJ2-2; clone size: few; CDR3 DNA: TGTGCCAGCATGCGGGGGGTGGGGACCGGGGAGCTGTTTTTT; CDR3 protein: CASMRGVGTGELFF
D gene: .; V gene: TRBV12-3/TRBV12-4; J gene: TRBJ2-3; clone size: many; CDR3 DNA: TGTGCCAGCAGTTTTAAGGACTACCGCACAGATACGCAGTATTTT; CDR3 protein: CASSFKDYRTDTQYF
D gene: TRBD2; V gene: TRBV6-1; J gene: TRBJ2-5; clone size: many; CDR3 DNA: TGTGCCAGCAGTTCGTCCCTAATAGCGGGGGGGAAAGAGACCCAGTACTTC; CDR3 protein: CASSSSLIAGGKETQYF
D gene: TRBD1; V gene: TRBV20-1; J gene: TRBJ2-5; clone size: .; CDR3 DNA: TGCAGTGCTATATGGACAGGGGGCTTGGAGACCCAGTACTTC; CDR3 protein: CSAIWTGGLETQYF
D gene: .; V gene: TRBV7-9; J gene: TRBJ2-3; clone size: many; CDR3 DNA: TGTGCCAGCAGCTTAGGTTGGGGCCCCACAGATACGCAGTATTTT; CDR3 protein: CASSLGWGPTDTQYF
D gene: .; V gene: TRBV6-1; J gene: TRBJ2-1; clone size: .; CDR3 DNA: TGTGCCAGCAGTGAAATGGGGCTAGCTAATGAGCAGTTCTTC; CDR3 protein: CASSEMGLANEQFF
D gene: TRBD1; V gene: TRBV30; J gene: TRBJ1-4; clone size: .; CDR3 DNA: TGTGCCTGGAGTGGACAGGGTCCAACTAATGAAAAACTGTTTTTT; CDR3 protein: CAWSGQGPTNEKLFF
D gene: TRBD1; V gene: TRBV5-1; J gene: TRBJ2-3; clone size: few; CDR3 DNA: TGCGCCAGCAGTTCCGGGACAGGGGTAGATACGCAGTATTTT; CDR3 protein: CASSSGTGVDTQYF
D gene: .; V gene: TRBV20-1; J gene: TRBJ2-3; clone size: many; CDR3 DNA: TGCAGTGCTAGGGGCAGCACAGATACGCAGTATTTT; CDR3 protein: CSARGSTDTQYF
D gene: .; V gene: TRBV5-1; J gene: TRBJ2-1; clone size: few; CDR3 DNA: TGCGCCAGCGGAGGAGGGTGGAGGGCGGGAAATGAGCAGTTCTTC; CDR3 protein: CASGGGWRAGNEQFF
D gene: TRBD2; V gene: TRBV20-1; J gene: TRBJ2-1; clone size: .; CDR3 DNA: TGCAGTGCCCGCGTACCGCGGGGGGGCAATGAGCAGTTCTTC; CDR3 protein: CSARVPRGGNEQFF
D gene: .; V gene: TRBV28; J gene: TRBJ1-1; clone size: many; CDR3 DNA: TGTGCCAGCAGTTTTAAGGCAACGAACACTGAAGCTTTCTTT; CDR3 protein: CASSFKATNTEAFF
D gene: .; V gene: TRBV7-9; J gene: TRBJ2-2; clone size: .; CDR3 DNA: TGTGCCAGCGGCGCACCGGGACAAGGCGGGGAGCTGTTTTTT; CDR3 protein: CASGAPGQGGELFF